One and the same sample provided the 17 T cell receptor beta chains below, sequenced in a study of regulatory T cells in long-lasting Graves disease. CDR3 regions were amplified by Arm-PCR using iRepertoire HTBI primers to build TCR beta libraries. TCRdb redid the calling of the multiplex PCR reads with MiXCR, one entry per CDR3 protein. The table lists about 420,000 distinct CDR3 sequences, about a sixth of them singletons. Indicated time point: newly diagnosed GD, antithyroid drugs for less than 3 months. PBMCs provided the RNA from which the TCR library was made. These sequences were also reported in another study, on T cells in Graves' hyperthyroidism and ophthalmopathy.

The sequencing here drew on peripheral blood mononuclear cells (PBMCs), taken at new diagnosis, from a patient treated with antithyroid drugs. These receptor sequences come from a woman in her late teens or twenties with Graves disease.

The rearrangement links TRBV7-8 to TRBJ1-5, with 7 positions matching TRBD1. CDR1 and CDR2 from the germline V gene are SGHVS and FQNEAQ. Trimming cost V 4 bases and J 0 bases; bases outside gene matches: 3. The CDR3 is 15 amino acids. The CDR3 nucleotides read TGTGCCAGCAGCTACGGACAGGTTAGCAATCAGCCCCAGCATTTT. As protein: CASSYGQVSNQPQHF.

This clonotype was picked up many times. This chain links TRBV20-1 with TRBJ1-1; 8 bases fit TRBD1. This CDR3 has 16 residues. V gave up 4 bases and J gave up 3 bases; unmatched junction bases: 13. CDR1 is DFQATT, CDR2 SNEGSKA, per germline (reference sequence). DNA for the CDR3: TGCAGTGCTACCCCCCCTTTTGGACAGGGATACACTGAAGCTTTCTTT. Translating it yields CSATPPFGQGYTEAFF.

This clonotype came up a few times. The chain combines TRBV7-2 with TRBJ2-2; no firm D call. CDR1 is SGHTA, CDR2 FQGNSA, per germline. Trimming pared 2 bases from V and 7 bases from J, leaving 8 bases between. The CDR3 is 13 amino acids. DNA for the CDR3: TGTGCCAGCAGCTTATTGGAGCTCGGGGAGCTGTTTTTT. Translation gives CASSLLELGELFF.

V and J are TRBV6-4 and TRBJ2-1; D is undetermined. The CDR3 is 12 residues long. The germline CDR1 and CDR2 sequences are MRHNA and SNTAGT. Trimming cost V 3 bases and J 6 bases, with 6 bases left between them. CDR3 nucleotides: TGTGCCAGCAGTGAGGCCCCCAATGAGCAGTTCTTC. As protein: CASSEAPNEQFF.

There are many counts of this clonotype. CDR3 DNA sequence: TGTGCCTGGAAATTGGGTGATCAGCCCCAGCATTTT. Amino acid sequence: CAWKLGDQPQHF. V and J are TRBV30 and TRBJ1-5; D remains ambiguous. The CDR3 is 12 residues long. Germline CDR1 reads GTSNPN; CDR2 reads SVGIG (reference sequence). The V end was cut by 4 bases, the J end by 5 bases, with 9 bases between. Full variable domain (rest looked up from reference TRBV30 and TRBJ1-5): SQTIHQWPATLVQPVGSPLSLECTVEGTSNPNLYWYRQAAGRGLQLLFYSVGIGQISSEVPQNLSASRPQDRQFILSSKKLLLSDSGFYLCAWKLGDQPQHFGDGTRLSIL.

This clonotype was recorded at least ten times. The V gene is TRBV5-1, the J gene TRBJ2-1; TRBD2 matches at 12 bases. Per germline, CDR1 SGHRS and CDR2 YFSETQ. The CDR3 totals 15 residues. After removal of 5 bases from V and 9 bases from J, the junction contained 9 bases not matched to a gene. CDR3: CASRNGLAGKGEQFF. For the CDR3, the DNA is TGCGCCAGCAGAAACGGACTAGCGGGAAAGGGTGAGCAGTTCTTC.

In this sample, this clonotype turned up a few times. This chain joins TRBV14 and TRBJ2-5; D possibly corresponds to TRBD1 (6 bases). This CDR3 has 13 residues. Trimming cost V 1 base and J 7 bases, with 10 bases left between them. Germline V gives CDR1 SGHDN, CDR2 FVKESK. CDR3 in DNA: TGTGCCAGCAGCCAAGGACTCAGGGGGACCCAGTACTTC. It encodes CASSQGLRGTQYF.

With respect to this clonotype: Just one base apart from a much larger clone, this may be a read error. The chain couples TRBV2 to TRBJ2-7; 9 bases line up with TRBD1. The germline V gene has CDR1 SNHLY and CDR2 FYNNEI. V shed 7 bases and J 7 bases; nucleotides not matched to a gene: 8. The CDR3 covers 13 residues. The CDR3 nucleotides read TGTGCCAGCACCGGGACAGGGTCGTATGAGCAGTACTTC. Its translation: CASTGTGSYEQYF.

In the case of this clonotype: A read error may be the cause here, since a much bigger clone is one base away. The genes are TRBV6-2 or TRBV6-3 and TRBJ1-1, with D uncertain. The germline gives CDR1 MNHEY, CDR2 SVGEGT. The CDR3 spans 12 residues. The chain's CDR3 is CASRDGYTEALF. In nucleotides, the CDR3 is TGTGCCAGCAGGGACGGGTACACTGAAGCTCTCTTT.

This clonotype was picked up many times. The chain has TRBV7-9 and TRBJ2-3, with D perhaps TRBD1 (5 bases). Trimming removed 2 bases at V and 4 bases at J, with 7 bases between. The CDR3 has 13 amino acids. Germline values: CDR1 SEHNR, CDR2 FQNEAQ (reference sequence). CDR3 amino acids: CASSLRGADTQYF. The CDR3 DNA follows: TGTGCCAGCAGCTTAAGGGGTGCAGATACGCAGTATTTT.

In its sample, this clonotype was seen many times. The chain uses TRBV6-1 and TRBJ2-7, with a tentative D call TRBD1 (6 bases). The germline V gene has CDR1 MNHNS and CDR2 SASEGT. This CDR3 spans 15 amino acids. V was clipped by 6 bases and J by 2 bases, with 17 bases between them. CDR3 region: CASSPQGIGAYEQYF. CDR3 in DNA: TGTGCCAGCAGCCCACAGGGAATTGGGGCCTACGAGCAGTACTTC.

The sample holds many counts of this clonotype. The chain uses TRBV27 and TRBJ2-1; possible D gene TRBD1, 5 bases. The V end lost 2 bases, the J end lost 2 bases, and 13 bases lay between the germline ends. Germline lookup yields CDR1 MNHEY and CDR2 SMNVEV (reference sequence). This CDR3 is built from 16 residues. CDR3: CASSLGGQTAYNEQFF. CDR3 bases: TGTGCCAGCAGTTTAGGCGGACAAACGGCCTACAATGAGCAGTTCTTC.

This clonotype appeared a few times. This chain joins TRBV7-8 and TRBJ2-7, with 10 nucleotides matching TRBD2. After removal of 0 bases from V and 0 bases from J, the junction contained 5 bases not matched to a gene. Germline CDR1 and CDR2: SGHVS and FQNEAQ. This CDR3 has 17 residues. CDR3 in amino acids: CASSLAVAGGLSYEQYF. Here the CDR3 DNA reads TGTGCCAGCAGCTTAGCAGTAGCGGGAGGCCTCTCCTACGAGCAGTACTTC.

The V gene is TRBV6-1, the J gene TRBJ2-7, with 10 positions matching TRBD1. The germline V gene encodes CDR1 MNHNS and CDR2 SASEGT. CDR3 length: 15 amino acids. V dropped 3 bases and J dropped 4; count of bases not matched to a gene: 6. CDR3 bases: TGTGCCAGCAGTGAGGGGGACAGGGGCGGTTACGAGCAGTACTTC. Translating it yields CASSEGDRGGYEQYF.

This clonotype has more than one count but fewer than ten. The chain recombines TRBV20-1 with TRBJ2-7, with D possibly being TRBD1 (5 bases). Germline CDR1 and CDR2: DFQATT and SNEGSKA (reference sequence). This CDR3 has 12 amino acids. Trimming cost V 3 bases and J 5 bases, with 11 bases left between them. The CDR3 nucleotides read TGCAGTGCTAGGGGCAGGGCAGACGAGCAGTACTTC. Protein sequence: CSARGRADEQYF.

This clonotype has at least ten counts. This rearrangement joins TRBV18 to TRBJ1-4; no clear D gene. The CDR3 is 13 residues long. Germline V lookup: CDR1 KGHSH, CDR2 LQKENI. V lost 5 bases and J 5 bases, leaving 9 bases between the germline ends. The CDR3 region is CASSSDTNEKLFF. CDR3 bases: TGTGCCAGCTCATCCGACACCAATGAAAAACTGTTTTTT.

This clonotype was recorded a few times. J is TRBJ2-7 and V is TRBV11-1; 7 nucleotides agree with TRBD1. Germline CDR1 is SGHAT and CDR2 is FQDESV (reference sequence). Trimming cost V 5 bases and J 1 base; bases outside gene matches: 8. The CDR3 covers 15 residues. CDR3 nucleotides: TGTGCCAGCAGCCAAGGGGGACAGCAGTCCTACGAGCAGTACTTC. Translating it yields CASSQGGQQSYEQYF.